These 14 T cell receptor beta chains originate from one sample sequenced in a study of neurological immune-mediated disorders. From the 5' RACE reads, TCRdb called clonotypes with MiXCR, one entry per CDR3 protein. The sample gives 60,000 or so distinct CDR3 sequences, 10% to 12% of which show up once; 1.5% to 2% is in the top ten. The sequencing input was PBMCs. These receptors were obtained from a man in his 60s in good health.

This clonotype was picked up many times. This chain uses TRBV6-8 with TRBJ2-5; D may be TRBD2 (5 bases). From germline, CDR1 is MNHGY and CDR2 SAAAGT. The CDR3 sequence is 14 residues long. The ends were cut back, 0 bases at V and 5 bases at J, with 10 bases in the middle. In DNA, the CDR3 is TGTGCCAGCAGTTACTCGACACTAGACGAGACCCAGTACTTC. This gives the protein CASSYSTLDETQYF.

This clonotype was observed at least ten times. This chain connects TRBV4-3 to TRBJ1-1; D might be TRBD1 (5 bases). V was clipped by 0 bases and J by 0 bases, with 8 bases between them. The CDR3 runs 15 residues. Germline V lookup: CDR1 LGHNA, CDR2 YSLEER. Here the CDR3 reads CASSQDSGLNTEAFF. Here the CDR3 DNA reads TGCGCCAGCAGCCAAGATTCAGGGTTGAACACTGAAGCTTTCTTT.

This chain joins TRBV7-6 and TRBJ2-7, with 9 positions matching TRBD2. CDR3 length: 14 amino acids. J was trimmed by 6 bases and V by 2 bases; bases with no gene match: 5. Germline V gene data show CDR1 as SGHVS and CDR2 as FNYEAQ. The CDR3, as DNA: TGTGCCAGCAGCTTAATTGGCGGGGGGGGCGAGCAGTACTTC. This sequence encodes CASSLIGGGGEQYF.

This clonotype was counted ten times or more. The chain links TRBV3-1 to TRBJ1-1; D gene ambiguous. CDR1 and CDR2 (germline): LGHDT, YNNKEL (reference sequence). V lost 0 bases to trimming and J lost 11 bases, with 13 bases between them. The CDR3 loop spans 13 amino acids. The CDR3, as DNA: TGTGCCAGCAGCCAAGATTTAAGTCGGGAGGCTTTCTTT. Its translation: CASSQDLSREAFF.

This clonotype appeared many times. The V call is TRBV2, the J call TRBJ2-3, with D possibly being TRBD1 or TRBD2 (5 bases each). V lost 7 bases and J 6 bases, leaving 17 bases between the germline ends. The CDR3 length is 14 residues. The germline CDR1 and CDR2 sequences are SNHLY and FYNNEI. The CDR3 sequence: CASTGIGGADTQYF. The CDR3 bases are TGTGCCAGCACTGGGATTGGGGGTGCGGATACGCAGTATTTT.

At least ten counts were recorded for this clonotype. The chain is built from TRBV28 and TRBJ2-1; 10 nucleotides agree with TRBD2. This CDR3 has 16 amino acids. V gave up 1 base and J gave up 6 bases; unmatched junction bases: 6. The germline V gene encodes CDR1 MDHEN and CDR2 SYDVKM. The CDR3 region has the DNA TGTGCCAGCAGTTTATTAACTAGCGGGGTTACCAATGAGCAGTTCTTC. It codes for CASSLLTSGVTNEQFF.

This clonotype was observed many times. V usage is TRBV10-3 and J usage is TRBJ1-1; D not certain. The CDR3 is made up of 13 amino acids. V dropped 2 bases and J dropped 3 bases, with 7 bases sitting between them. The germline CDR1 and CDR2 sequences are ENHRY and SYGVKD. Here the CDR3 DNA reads TGTGCCATCAGTGAGCGCGGATACACTGAAGCTTTCTTT. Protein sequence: CAISERGYTEAFF.

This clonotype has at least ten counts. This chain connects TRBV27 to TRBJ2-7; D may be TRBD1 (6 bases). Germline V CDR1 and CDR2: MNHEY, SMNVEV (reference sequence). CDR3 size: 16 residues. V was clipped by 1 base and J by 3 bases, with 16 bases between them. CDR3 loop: CASSLFPQGIRYEQYF. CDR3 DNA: TGTGCCAGCAGTTTATTCCCCCAGGGGATCCGCTACGAGCAGTACTTC.

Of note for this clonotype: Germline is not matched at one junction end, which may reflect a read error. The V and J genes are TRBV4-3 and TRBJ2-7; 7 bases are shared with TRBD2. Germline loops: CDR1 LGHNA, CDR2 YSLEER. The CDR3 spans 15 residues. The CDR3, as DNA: TGCGCCAGCATCCAACCCGGTACTAGCGTCCACGAGCAGTACTTC. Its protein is CASIQPGTSVHEQYF.

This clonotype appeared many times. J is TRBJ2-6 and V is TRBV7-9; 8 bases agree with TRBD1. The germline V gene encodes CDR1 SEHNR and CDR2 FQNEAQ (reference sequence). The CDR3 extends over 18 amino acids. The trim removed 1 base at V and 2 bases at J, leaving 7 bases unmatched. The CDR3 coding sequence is TGTGCCAGCAGCTTAGGGCGAGCAGGGGGCGCTGGGGCCAACGTCCTGACTTTC. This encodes CASSLGRAGGAGANVLTF.

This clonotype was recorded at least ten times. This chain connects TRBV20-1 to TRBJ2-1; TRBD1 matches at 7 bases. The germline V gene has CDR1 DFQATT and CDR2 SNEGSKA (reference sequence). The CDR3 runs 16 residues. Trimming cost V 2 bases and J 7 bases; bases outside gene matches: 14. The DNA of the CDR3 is TGCAGTGCTAGATCCTTACAGGGGTTCTTTGGGAATGAGCAGTTCTTC. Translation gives CSARSLQGFFGNEQFF.

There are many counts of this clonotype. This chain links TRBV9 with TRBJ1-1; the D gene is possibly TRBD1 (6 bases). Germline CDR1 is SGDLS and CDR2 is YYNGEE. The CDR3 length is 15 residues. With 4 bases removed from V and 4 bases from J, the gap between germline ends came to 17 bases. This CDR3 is CASSSAGTTRTEAFF. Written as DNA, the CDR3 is TGTGCCAGCAGCTCCGCCGGGACAACCCGCACTGAAGCTTTCTTT. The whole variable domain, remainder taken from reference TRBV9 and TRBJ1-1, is DSGVTQTPKHLITATGQRVTLRCSPRSGDLSVYWYQQSLDQGLQFLIQYYNGEERAKGNILERFSAQQFPDLHSELNLSSLELGDSALYFCASSSAGTTRTEAFFGQGTRLTVV.

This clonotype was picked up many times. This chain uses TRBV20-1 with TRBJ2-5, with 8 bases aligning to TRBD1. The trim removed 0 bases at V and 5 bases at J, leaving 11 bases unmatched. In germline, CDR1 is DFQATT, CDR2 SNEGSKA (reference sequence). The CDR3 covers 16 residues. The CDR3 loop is CSAREAFGRGRETQYF. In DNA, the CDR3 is TGCAGTGCTAGAGAGGCCTTCGGCAGGGGGCGCGAGACCCAGTACTTC.

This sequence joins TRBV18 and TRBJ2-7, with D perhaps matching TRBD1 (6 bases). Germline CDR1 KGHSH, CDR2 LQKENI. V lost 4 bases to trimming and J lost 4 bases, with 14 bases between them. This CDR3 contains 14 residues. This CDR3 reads CASSRTDSPYEQYF. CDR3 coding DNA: TGTGCCAGCTCACGGACAGACTCTCCGTACGAGCAGTACTTC. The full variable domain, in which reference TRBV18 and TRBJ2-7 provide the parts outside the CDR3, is NAGVMQNPRHLVRRRGQEARLRCSPMKGHSHVYWYRQLPEEGLKFMVYLQKENIIDESGMPKERFSAEFPKEGPSILRIQQVVRGDSAAYFCASSRTDSPYEQYFGPGTRLTVT.